In its sample, the clone carrying this T cell receptor (beta chain) was seen a few times. The data derive from a study of blood T cells in healthy people across ages. A second roughly 7 to 12 cycle PCR used barcoded and J-beta primers. All cDNA molecules were each tagged by a template-switch adaptor with 12 random nucleotides. TCRdb redid the calling of the 5' RACE reads with MiXCR, one entry per CDR3 protein. The sample records about 780,000 distinct CDR3 sequences, about half being singletons. Samples had at least 7 million PBMCs isolated from them. There are 19 residues in the CDR3. The germline gives CDR1 DFQATT, CDR2 SNEGSKA (reference sequence). V was trimmed by 0 bases and J by 3 bases, leaving 26 bases between them.

Sequencing was performed on blood. This chain connects TRBV20-1 to TRBJ2-5, with a tentative D call TRBD2 (6 bases). This TCR derives from an elderly man in good health. CDR3: CSARDLGPLGPWGEETQYF. The CDR3 DNA is TGCAGTGCTAGAGACTTAGGGCCCCTAGGTCCCTGGGGGGAAGAGACCCAGTACTTC.